What follows are 25 T cell receptor beta chains derived from one specimen sequenced in a study of T cells in women clearing cervical HPV infection. Repertoires were generated with immunoSEQ multiplex PCR, while TCRdb's copy carries only in-frame clones and drops some. Its listing shows fewer than 40,000 clones. The material sequenced was blood buffy coat. These receptors all come from a woman between 18 and 69 years old with a cervical HPV16 infection that either progressed to CIN3+ or cleared (not recorded which).

Of note for this clone: The read is 3 residues too short to cover the CDR3 end, so that end is filled in from the germline J gene. The gene calls are TRBV5-1 and TRBJ1-5, with D possibly matching TRBD1 (6 bases). The CDR3 covers 14 residues. CDR1 and CDR2 (germline): SGHRS, YFSETQ. V shed 0 bases and J shed 4 bases, with 8 bases lying between them. The sequenced part of the CDR3 DNA is TGCGCCAGCAGCTTGGGCACAGGGAATCAGCCC. Translation: CASSLGTGNQP. The whole CDR3 is CASSLGTGNQPQHF.

In regard to this clone: The read finishes 3 residues shy of the CDR3 end, and the germline J gene is used to complete it. V is TRBV7-3 and J is TRBJ1-2, with 9 positions matching TRBD1. Per the germline V gene, CDR1 is SGHTA and CDR2 is FQGTGA. The CDR3 has 15 amino acids. The CDR3 protein is CASSLGQGGSYDYTF. The DNA read from the CDR3 is TGTGCCAGCAGCTTGGGACAGGGAGGATCCTACGAC.

Concerning this clone: The read halts 3 residues ahead of the CDR3 end, with the missing end drawn from the germline J gene. The rearrangement uses TRBV5-1 and TRBJ1-4, with a weak D call TRBD1 (5 bases). CDR3 size: 14 residues. Per germline, CDR1 SGHRS and CDR2 YFSETQ. V was shortened by 3 bases and J by 7 bases, with 13 bases between the two germline ends. The CDR3 sequence is CASSSGTTLEKLFF. The sequenced part of the CDR3 DNA is TGCGCCAGCAGCTCCGGGACTACTCTTGAAAAA.

Turning to this clone: The observed sequence ends 3 residues before the CDR3 terminus, with the missing tail filled in from the germline J gene. The chain joins TRBV5-1 to TRBJ1-5; D not resolved. Germline V CDR1 and CDR2: SGHRS, YFSETQ. This CDR3 spans 15 amino acids. Between the trimmed V and J ends, which lost 4 bases and 2 bases, there was a span of 13 bases. CDR3 bases read: TGCGCCAGCAGCCCGGAGGGTGAGGGCAATCAGCCC. Translating it yields CASSPEGEGNQP. The full CDR3 reads CASSPEGEGNQPQHF.

Points on this clone: The junction and the germline gene differ at one end; a read error may be behind it. The read is 3 residues too short to cover the CDR3 end, so that end is filled in from the germline J gene. The V call is TRBV7-6, the J call TRBJ2-4; tentatively, D is TRBD2 (5 bases). Germline CDR1 is SGHVS and CDR2 is FNYEAQ. The CDR3 length is 13 residues. The covered CDR3 bases are TGTGCCAGCAGTTTAGGAGGAGACTATGGT. This gives the protein CASSLGGDYG. The entire CDR3 reads CASSLGGDYGQYF.

A remark on this clone: The read comes to an end 3 residues before the CDR3 does, leaving the germline J gene to fill in the end. This sequence joins TRBV7-2 and TRBJ2-5; TRBD1 might be the D (6 bases). Germline V gene lookup returns CDR1 SGHTA and CDR2 FQGNSA. Deletions cut 3 bases from V and 4 bases from J, with 9 bases between. The CDR3 extends over 13 amino acids. The DNA read from the CDR3 is TGTGCCAGCAGCTTTCAGGGGAGAGAGACC. Its translation is CASSFQGRET. Given in full, the CDR3 is CASSFQGRETQYF.

As concerns this clone: The read terminates 3 residues ahead of where the CDR3 ends, so the germline J gene completes it. The rearrangement uses TRBV7-2 and TRBJ2-7; the D gene is possibly TRBD1 (9 bases). This CDR3 comprises 15 residues. Trimming cost V 5 bases and J 3 bases, with 17 bases left between them. CDR1 is SGHTA and CDR2 is FQGNSA in the germline V gene. The sequenced CDR3 bases are TGTGCCAGCAGCCGGGAGGGACAGGGTATCTACGAG. Residues: CASSREGQGIYE. In full, the CDR3 is CASSREGQGIYEQYF.

For this clone: With the read ending 3 residues before the CDR3 end, the germline J gene is used to fill in that end. The J gene is TRBJ1-2, the V gene TRBV28; D is undetermined. Per germline, CDR1 MDHEN and CDR2 SYDVKM. The CDR3 covers 15 residues. The CDR3 reads CASSINRNPTVGYTF. The covered CDR3 bases are TGTGCCAGCAGTATAAACAGAAACCCTACGGTGGGC.

Details on this clone: The read ends 3 residues before the CDR3 terminus; that terminus is restored from the germline J gene. The chain joins TRBV5-5 to TRBJ2-4, with TRBD1 as a possible D gene (5 bases). The CDR3 totals 13 residues. The germline V gene has CDR1 SGHKS and CDR2 YYEKEE (reference sequence). Here the CDR3 reads CASSTGAQETQYF. The sequenced part of the CDR3 DNA is TGTGCCAGCAGTACAGGAGCACAAGAGACT.

Notes on this clone: The read comes to an end 3 residues before the CDR3 does, leaving the germline J gene to fill in the end. The J gene is TRBJ2-1, the V gene TRBV5-1, with 13 bases identical to TRBD2. The junction had 6 bases not matched to a gene; V was cut back by 1 base and J by 5 bases. From germline, CDR1 is SGHRS and CDR2 YFSETQ. This CDR3 is built from 17 residues. CDR3 bases read: TGCGCCAGCAGCTTGACTAGCGGGAGGGCCTTCCACAATGAG. This codes for CASSLTSGRAFHNE. The entire CDR3 protein reads CASSLTSGRAFHNEQFF.

Remarks on this clone: Read sequence stops 3 residues before the CDR3 end, and the germline J gene provides the missing end. The genes are TRBV6-2 or TRBV6-3 and TRBJ2-7; the D gene is possibly TRBD1 (6 bases). Germline CDR1 and CDR2: MNHEY and SVGEGT. Trimming stripped 5 bases from V and 0 bases from J, with 8 bases between. There are 13 residues in the CDR3. CDR3 DNA, as far as it was read: TGTGCCAGCAGTAACAGGGTCTCCTACGAG. It yields the protein CASSNRVSYE. The full-length CDR3 reads as CASSNRVSYEQYF.

For this clone: The read halts 3 residues ahead of the CDR3 end, with the missing end drawn from the germline J gene. V gene TRBV2 combines with J gene TRBJ1-2, with 7 bases identical to TRBD1. This CDR3 is built from 14 residues. Germline V lookup: CDR1 SNHLY, CDR2 FYNNEI. The covered CDR3 bases are TGTGCCAGCGGTGCGGTAGGGGGCACAGATACC. Amino acids: CASGAVGGTDT. The full CDR3 protein reads CASGAVGGTDTYTF.

Note on this clone: The missing CDR3 end, 3 residues past where the read stops, is filled in from the germline J gene. The chain recombines TRBV5-1 with TRBJ2-3; 7 bases map to TRBD1. Germline CDR1 and CDR2: SGHRS and YFSETQ. This CDR3 region has 15 residues. The J segment lost 5 bases and the V segment lost 3 bases, leaving 9 bases of the junction unmatched. The sequenced CDR3 bases are TGCGCCAGCAGCTACGGACAGGACATGGTAGATACG. Translated, it gives CASSYGQDMVDT. The entire CDR3 reads CASSYGQDMVDTQYF.

As for this clone: The read is 3 residues too short to cover the CDR3 end, so that end is filled in from the germline J gene. The rearrangement links TRBV19 to TRBJ1-1; no clear D. V shed 7 bases and J shed 4 bases, with 25 bases lying between them. This CDR3 has 17 residues. The germline CDR1 and CDR2 sequences are LNHDA and SQIVND (reference sequence). The CDR3 DNA, read in part, is TGTGCCAGTACCCCGTCCGGGTTCTTGGCGGAGACCACTGAA. The encoded protein is CASTPSGFLAETTE. The complete CDR3 reads CASTPSGFLAETTEAFF.

A remark on this clone: Coverage ceases 3 residues before the CDR3 finishes, and the germline J gene fills in the end. This chain links TRBV19 with TRBJ2-7; either TRBD1 or TRBD2 may supply D (6 bases each). The CDR3 totals 15 residues. V was shortened by 8 bases and J by 5 bases, with 22 bases between the two germline ends. The germline CDR1 and CDR2 sequences are LNHDA and SQIVND (reference sequence). The covered CDR3 bases are TGTGCCAGTTGTTGGAGGGCCCGGGACATCAACGAG. Residues: CASCWRARDINE. The CDR3 reads in full as CASCWRARDINEQYF.

As concerns this clone: The read is 3 residues too short to cover the CDR3 end, so that end is filled in from the germline J gene. The chain combines TRBV7-3 with TRBJ2-5, with TRBD1 matching 9 bases. Trimming at V came to 4 bases and at J to 4 bases, leaving 7 bases not matched to a gene. CDR1 and CDR2 from the germline V gene are SGHTA and FQGTGA. The CDR3 runs to 15 residues. The CDR3 is CASSSTGGRGETQYF. CDR3 DNA, as far as it was read: TGTGCCAGCAGCTCCACAGGGGGCAGGGGAGAGACC.

About this clone itself: The sequence runs out 3 residues before the end of the CDR3; the remainder is reconstructed from the germline J gene. V gene TRBV5-1 combines with J gene TRBJ2-5; 7 bases align to TRBD2. Germline CDR1 reads SGHRS; CDR2 reads YFSETQ. Trimming removed 5 bases from V and 1 base from J; junction bases left unmatched: 11. The CDR3 is 16 residues long. The DNA read from the CDR3 is TGCGCCAGCAGTCCACTTAGCGGGCCCCCCCAAGAGACC. Translating it yields CASSPLSGPPQET. The whole CDR3 protein is CASSPLSGPPQETQYF.

CDR3 residues: CASSNPHQGTDTQYF. Partial CDR3 DNA: TGTGCCAGCAGCAACCCTCACCAGGGCACAGATACG. V is TRBV5-5 and J is TRBJ2-3; D is uncertain. The CDR3 goes on 3 residues after the read ends, and that part is filled in from the germline J gene. Germline lookup yields CDR1 SGHKS and CDR2 YYEKEE (reference sequence). CDR3 length equals 15 residues. V was clipped by 4 bases and J by 1 base, with 13 bases between them.

With regard to this clone: The sequenced fragment ends 3 residues before the CDR3 boundary, so the rest is inferred from the germline J gene. The chain is built from TRBV7-8 and TRBJ1-1; D remains ambiguous. The CDR3 sequence is 16 residues long. Germline V lookup: CDR1 SGHVS, CDR2 FQNEAQ. Incomplete CDR3 DNA: TGTGCCAGCAGCCAACCCGTTGGGAAGCGGTTTGTGGAA. The encoded protein is CASSQPVGKRFVE. In full, the CDR3 is CASSQPVGKRFVEAFF.

In the case of this clone: The read stops 3 residues short of the end of the CDR3; the missing end is completed from the germline J gene. The V and J genes are TRBV7-6 and TRBJ2-7, with 10 bases identical to TRBD1. CDR3 length equals 15 residues. V lost 5 bases and J lost 1; bases outside the gene matches: 5. Germline loops: CDR1 SGHVS, CDR2 FNYEAQ. Here the CDR3 reads CASSVTGGWSYEQYF. CDR3 DNA, as far as it was read: TGTGCCAGCAGCGTGACAGGGGGCTGGTCCTACGAG.

As regards this clone: The read ends 3 residues early relative to the CDR3; the germline J gene fills the gap. The chain joins TRBV30 to TRBJ1-2, with D possibly matching TRBD1 (5 bases). Germline V gene lookup returns CDR1 GTSNPN and CDR2 SVGIG (reference sequence). This CDR3 contains 14 residues. The V end lost 1 base, the J end lost 6 bases, and 15 bases lay between the germline ends. Partial CDR3 DNA: TGTGCCTGGAGTGCCTCCCAGGGAGTGGATGGC. Its protein product is CAWSASQGVDG. The full-length CDR3 reads as CAWSASQGVDGYTF.

As regards this clone: The CDR3 goes on 3 residues after the read ends, and that part is filled in from the germline J gene. The chain is built from TRBV20-1 and TRBJ1-6; 8 bases line up with TRBD1. The CDR3 covers 14 residues. Germline V gives CDR1 DFQATT, CDR2 SNEGSKA (reference sequence). The J segment lost 6 bases and the V segment lost 4 bases, leaving 5 bases of the junction unmatched. The sequenced CDR3 bases are TGCAGTGCTACCCCGGACAGGGTTAATTCACCC. Its protein product is CSATPDRVNSP. The entire CDR3 reads CSATPDRVNSPLHF.

Regarding this clone: The CDR3 extends 3 residues past the end of the read, so its final part is completed from the germline J gene. V usage is TRBV19 and J usage is TRBJ2-2; 9 bases are a match to TRBD2. Germline V gives CDR1 LNHDA, CDR2 SQIVND (reference sequence). The CDR3 runs 18 residues. The trim removed 4 bases at V and 3 bases at J, leaving 12 bases unmatched. CDR3 DNA (partial): TGTGCCAGTAGTAAGGGGCTAGCGGGATTTAGAGACACCGGGGAG. Translating it yields CASSKGLAGFRDTGE. The entire CDR3 is CASSKGLAGFRDTGELFF.

As to this clone: Coverage ceases 3 residues before the CDR3 finishes, and the germline J gene fills in the end. The chain carries TRBV29-1 and TRBJ2-7, with D perhaps matching TRBD1 (6 bases). The CDR3 has 13 amino acids. Germline CDR1 reads SQVTM; CDR2 reads ANQGSEA. Trimming removed 3 bases from V and 5 bases from J, with 14 bases in between. The chain's CDR3 is CSVEAAGVDEQYF. CDR3 DNA (partial): TGCAGCGTTGAGGCGGCAGGGGTCGACGAG.

Comments on this clone: From the germline J gene comes the end of the CDR3, since the read stops 3 residues before it. The gene calls are TRBV19 and TRBJ2-2; a weak D match, TRBD1 (6 bases). The CDR3 is 14 residues long. The germline gives CDR1 LNHDA, CDR2 SQIVND (reference sequence). The CDR3 bases that were read are TGTGCCAGTAGTATAAGGGGGATGGGGGAAAAG. As protein: CASSIRGMGEK. The whole CDR3 region reads CASSIRGMGEKLFF.